This T cell receptor beta chain originates from a study of blood T cell repertoires in COVID-19. Study-wide background: T cells, B-cell-depleted T cells, or PBMCs supplied cDNA or gDNA.

Recruitment covered 25 or so US areas and drew participants whose ages spanned about 18 to 90 years. This table comes from immunoSEQ multiplex PCR, and its TCRdb copy is limited to in-frame clones, with some not included. The sample shows 200,000 to 250,000 clones, 82% of them seen only once. CDR3 size: 14 residues. Germline V gives CDR1 MNHEY, CDR2 SVGAGI. V lost 7 bases to trimming and J lost 3 bases; unmatched junction nucleotides: 6. The specimen sequenced was PBMCs or T cells enriched from blood (not recorded which). This TCR was recovered from a woman in her sixties or seventies who had recovered from COVID-19. The chain is built from TRBV6-5 and TRBJ1-5; 7 bases are shared with TRBD1. The CDR3 DNA follows: TGTGCCAGCAAGCCGGGACAGTTCAATCAGCCCCAGCATTTT. It translates to CASKPGQFNQPQHF.